This TCR beta chain emerged from a study of blood T cell repertoires in COVID-19. Study details: Donors in the United States, Italy and Spain gave samples during acute or convalescent COVID-19. The analysed material was cDNA or gDNA that came from T cells, B-cell-depleted T cells, or PBMCs.

The method was immunoSEQ multiplex PCR; TCRdb's version includes in-frame clones alone and lacks a portion of them. The sample includes more than 150,000 clones, 65% to 85% of them seen just once. CDR1 is ENHRY and CDR2 is SYGVKD in the germline V gene. V lost 6 bases, J lost 1 base, and 9 bases lay in between. The CDR3 is 13 residues long. The chain links TRBV10-3 to TRBJ1-1; D gene ambiguous. The sample comprised PBMCs or T cells enriched from blood (not recorded which). The sequence came from a woman in her fifties or sixties who had recovered from COVID-19. Here the CDR3 DNA reads TGTGCCATCAGAGTGAGGGCGAACACTGAAGCTTTCTTT. This translates into CAIRVRANTEAFF.